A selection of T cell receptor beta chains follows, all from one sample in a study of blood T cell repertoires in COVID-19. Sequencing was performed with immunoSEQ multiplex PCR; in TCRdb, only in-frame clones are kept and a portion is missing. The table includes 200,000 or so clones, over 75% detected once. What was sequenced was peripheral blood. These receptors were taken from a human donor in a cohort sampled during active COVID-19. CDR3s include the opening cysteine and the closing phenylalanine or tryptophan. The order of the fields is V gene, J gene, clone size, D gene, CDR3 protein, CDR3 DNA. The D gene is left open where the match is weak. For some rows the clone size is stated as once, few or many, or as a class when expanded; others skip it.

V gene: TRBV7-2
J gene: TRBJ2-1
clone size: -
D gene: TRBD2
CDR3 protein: CASSLGRSGSGQEQFF
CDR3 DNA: TGTGCCAGCAGCTTAGGGCGTAGCGGGAGCGGACAAGAGCAGTTCTTC

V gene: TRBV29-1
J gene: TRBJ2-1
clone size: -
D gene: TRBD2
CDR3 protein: CSVEFVPGLASSYNEQFF
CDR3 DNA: TGCAGCGTTGAATTCGTCCCGGGACTAGCGAGCTCCTACAATGAGCAGTTCTTC

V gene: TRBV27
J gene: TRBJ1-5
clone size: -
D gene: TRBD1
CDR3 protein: CASSPDRGSNQPQHF
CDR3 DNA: TGTGCCAGCAGTCCTGACAGGGGTAGCAATCAGCCCCAGCATTTT

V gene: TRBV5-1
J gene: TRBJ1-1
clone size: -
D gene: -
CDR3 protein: CASSFFRDSNTEAFF
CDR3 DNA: TGCGCCAGCAGCTTCTTTCGGGACTCGAACACTGAAGCTTTCTTT

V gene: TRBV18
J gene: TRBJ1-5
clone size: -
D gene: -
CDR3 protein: CASSPLQGSNQPQHF
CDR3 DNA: TGTGCCAGCTCACCATTGCAGGGTAGCAATCAGCCCCAGCATTTT

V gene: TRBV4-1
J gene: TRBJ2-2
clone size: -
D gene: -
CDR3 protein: CASSQDPGGSEELFF
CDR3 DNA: TGCGCCAGCAGCCAAGATCCCGGGGGTAGCGAGGAGCTGTTTTTT

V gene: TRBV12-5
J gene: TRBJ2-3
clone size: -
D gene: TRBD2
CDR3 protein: CASGLVFSGSWTDTQYF
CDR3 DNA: TGTGCTAGTGGTTTGGTATTCAGCGGGAGTTGGACAGATACGCAGTATTTT

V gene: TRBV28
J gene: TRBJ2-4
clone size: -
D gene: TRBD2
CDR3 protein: CASSFPSGGVAKNIQYF
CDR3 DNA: TGTGCCAGCAGTTTCCCTAGCGGTGGCGTAGCCAAAAACATTCAGTACTTC

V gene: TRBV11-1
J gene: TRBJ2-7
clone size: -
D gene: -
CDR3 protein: CASSPNDRVYEQYF
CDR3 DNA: TGTGCCAGCAGCCCCAACGACAGAGTCTACGAGCAGTACTTC

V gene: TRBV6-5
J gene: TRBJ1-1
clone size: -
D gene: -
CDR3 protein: CASSSSLRVRTTEAFF
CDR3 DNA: -

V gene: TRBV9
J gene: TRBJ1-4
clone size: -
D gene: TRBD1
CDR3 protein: CASSAGQGALNEKLFF
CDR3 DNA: TGTGCCAGCAGCGCAGGACAGGGGGCCCTTAATGAAAAACTGTTTTTT

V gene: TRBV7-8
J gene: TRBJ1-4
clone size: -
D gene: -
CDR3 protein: CASSLGGGGEKLFF
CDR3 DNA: TGTGCCAGCAGCTTAGGTGGTGGGGGGGAAAAACTGTTTTTT

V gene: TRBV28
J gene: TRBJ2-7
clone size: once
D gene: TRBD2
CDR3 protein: CASSPGLAGASYEQYF
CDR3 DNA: TGTGCCAGCAGTCCCGGACTAGCGGGGGCAAGTTACGAGCAGTACTTC

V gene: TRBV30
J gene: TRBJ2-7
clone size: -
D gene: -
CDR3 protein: CAWSSLFGYEQYF
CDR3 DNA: TGTGCCTGGAGTTCGCTGTTCGGCTACGAGCAGTACTTC

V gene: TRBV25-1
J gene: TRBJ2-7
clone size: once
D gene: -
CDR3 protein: CASSDSRDTRYEQYF
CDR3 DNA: TGTGCCAGCAGTGACTCCCGGGACACCCGATACGAGCAGTACTTC

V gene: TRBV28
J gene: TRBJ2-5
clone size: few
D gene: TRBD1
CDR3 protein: CASREGQGVVTQYF
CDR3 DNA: TGTGCCAGCAGGGAAGGACAGGGAGTGGTGACCCAGTACTTC

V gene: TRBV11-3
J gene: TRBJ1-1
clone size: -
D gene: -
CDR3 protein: CASSLGQNTEAFF
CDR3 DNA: TGTGCCAGCAGCTTGGGACAGAACACTGAAGCTTTCTTT

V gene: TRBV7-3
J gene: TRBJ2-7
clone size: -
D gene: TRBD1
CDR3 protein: CASSFGGQGGSSEQYF
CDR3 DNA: TGTGCCAGCAGCTTTGGGGGACAGGGAGGCTCCTCCGAGCAGTACTTC

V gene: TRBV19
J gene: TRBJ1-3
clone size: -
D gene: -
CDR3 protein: CASSIGTQTGNTIYF
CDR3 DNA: TGTGCCAGTAGTATCGGGACTCAGACTGGAAACACCATATATTTT

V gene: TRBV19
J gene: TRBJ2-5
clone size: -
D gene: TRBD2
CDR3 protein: CASSIGTSGSRTQYF
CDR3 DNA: TGTGCCAGTAGTATCGGGACTAGCGGGAGTAGAACCCAGTACTTC

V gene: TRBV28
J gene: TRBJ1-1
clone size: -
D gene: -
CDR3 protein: CASSSLPKAGTEAFF
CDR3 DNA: TGTGCCAGCAGCTCGCTTCCCAAGGCGGGCACTGAAGCTTTCTTT

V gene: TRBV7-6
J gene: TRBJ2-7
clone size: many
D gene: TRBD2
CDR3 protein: CASSPGLAGYEQYF
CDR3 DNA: TGTGCCAGCAGCCCGGGACTAGCGGGCTACGAGCAGTACTTC

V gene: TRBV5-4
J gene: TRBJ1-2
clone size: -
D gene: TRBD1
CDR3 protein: CASSPDRVYGYTF
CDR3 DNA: TGTGCCAGCAGCCCCGACAGGGTATATGGCTACACCTTC